The 27 T cell receptor beta chains presented below share a single source sample, sequenced in a study of CD8 T cells in ankylosing spondylitis. Overall study results and limits: A TCR beta motif of eight highly homologous variants appeared characteristic of ankylosing spondylitis blood.

No antigen has been assigned to these receptors. TCRdb reprocessed the 5' RACE reads via MiXCR and lists one record per CDR3 protein. The repertoire holds about 400,000 distinct CDR3 sequences, 20% to 25% seen once, with roughly a sixth in the top ten. Sequencing input: blood, either unsorted or a sorted T cell fraction (not recorded which). The receptors originated from a male donor with ankylosing spondylitis.

This clonotype came up once. The chain employs TRBV4-2 and TRBJ2-5; 10 bases are shared with TRBD2. CDR3 length equals 17 residues. The V and J ends lost 1 base and 0 bases, in that order; junction bases with no gene match: 5. The V gene's germline CDR1 is LGHNA and CDR2 YNFKEQ. DNA of the CDR3: TGTGCCAGCAGCCAAGGGGCCGGACTAGCGGACCAAGAGACCCAGTACTTC. Its protein is CASSQGAGLADQETQYF.

The chain has TRBV19 and TRBJ2-6; no definite D call. Germline V gene sequence: CDR1 LNHDA, CDR2 SQIVND (reference sequence). The ends were cut back, 7 bases at V and 0 bases at J, with 7 bases in the middle. The CDR3 length is 14 residues. In nucleotides, the CDR3 is TGTGCCAGTATGAAGGGCTCTGGGGCCAACGTCCTGACTTTC. It specifies CASMKGSGANVLTF.

The chain joins TRBV10-3 to TRBJ2-7; D may be TRBD1 or TRBD2 (5 bases each). Trimming stripped 4 bases from V and 6 bases from J, with 19 bases between. Germline CDR1 ENHRY, CDR2 SYGVKD. The CDR3 runs 15 residues. The chain's CDR3 is CAISGSGVRAGEQYF. In DNA, the CDR3 is TGTGCCATCAGTGGCTCCGGGGTCAGGGCCGGCGAGCAGTACTTC.

This clonotype was observed a handful of times. CDR3 sequence: CASSLAFVPGELFF. The CDR3 coding sequence is TGCGCCAGCAGCTTGGCCTTCGTCCCCGGGGAGCTGTTTTTT. The gene calls are TRBV5-1 and TRBJ2-2, with D unresolved. Germline-derived CDR1 and CDR2 are SGHRS and YFSETQ. The CDR3 is 14 amino acids. Trimming stripped 0 bases from V and 6 bases from J, with 9 bases between. Complete variable domain (other parts from reference TRBV5-1 and TRBJ2-2): KAGVTQTPRYLIKTRGQQVTLSCSPISGHRSVSWYQQTPGQGLQFLFEYFSETQRNKGNFPGRFSGRQFSNSRSEMNVSTLELGDSALYLCASSLAFVPGELFFGEGSRLTVL.

The CDR3 nucleotides are TGCGCCAGCAGCCGCGAACCCGGGACTAGCGGGAGGGACAATGAGCAGTTCTTC. Protein product: CASSREPGTSGRDNEQFF. The chain links TRBV4-1 to TRBJ2-1; TRBD2 agrees at 16 bases. The length of the CDR3 is 18 residues. Trimming took 4 bases from V and 5 from J; bases not matched to a gene: 8. CDR1 is MGHRA, CDR2 YSYEKL, per germline.

CDR3: CASSRDLDSSYNEQFF. The CDR3 DNA sequence: TGTGCCAGCAGCCGGGATCTAGATAGCTCCTACAATGAGCAGTTCTTC. The chain links TRBV4-2 to TRBJ2-1, with D unresolved. Germline assignment: CDR1 LGHNA and CDR2 YNFKEQ. This CDR3 has 16 residues. Trimming pared 4 bases from V and 0 bases from J, leaving 13 bases between.

V gene TRBV20-1 combines with J gene TRBJ2-1; the match to TRBD2 covers 7 bases. The trim removed 1 base at V and 0 bases at J, leaving 6 bases unmatched. The length of the CDR3 is 16 residues. The germline CDR1 and CDR2 sequences are DFQATT and SNEGSKA (reference sequence). CDR3 region: CSARVASSGSYNEQFF. DNA of the CDR3: TGCAGTGCTAGAGTCGCGTCTAGCGGCTCCTACAATGAGCAGTTCTTC.

This clonotype came up many times. The V call is TRBV29-1, the J call TRBJ2-1, with TRBD1 matching over 7 bases. Germline V lookup: CDR1 SQVTM, CDR2 ANQGSEA. The V segment lost 3 bases and the J segment 2 bases; nucleotides outside the gene matches: 4. There are 14 residues in the CDR3. CDR3 sequence (DNA): TGCAGCGTTGAGAAGCAGGGGGCCTACAATGAGCAGTTCTTC. Residues: CSVEKQGAYNEQFF.

The chain links TRBV2 to TRBJ2-1, with no clear D. The V gene lost 5 bases and the J gene lost 9 bases, with 14 bases spanning the gap. Germline values: CDR1 SNHLY, CDR2 FYNNEI. This CDR3 spans 13 amino acids. For the CDR3, the DNA is TGTGCCAGCAGTACGAACGAGGTGGGTGAGCAGTTCTTC. The encoded protein is CASSTNEVGEQFF.

This clonotype was found a few times. The chain employs TRBV20-1 and TRBJ2-7; 7 positions match TRBD2. Germline V gene sequence: CDR1 DFQATT, CDR2 SNEGSKA (reference sequence). V shed 2 bases, J shed 3 bases, and the junction held 4 bases outside the gene matches. This CDR3 region has 13 residues. The CDR3 here is CSARQGGLYEQYF. The DNA of the CDR3 is TGCAGTGCTAGACAGGGAGGGCTCTACGAGCAGTACTTC.

This clonotype has ten or more counts. The chain is built from TRBV4-3 and TRBJ1-6, with no clear D. Trimming left V 0 bases short and J 7 bases short, with 10 bases between. The CDR3 length is 15 residues. The germline gives CDR1 LGHNA, CDR2 YSLEER. The CDR3 nucleotides read TGCGCCAGCAGCCAAGAGGGCCGGTGGAATTCACCCCTCCACTTT. Residues: CASSQEGRWNSPLHF.

Only a few counts were recorded for this clonotype. The chain uses TRBV28 and TRBJ2-7, with D possibly matching TRBD1 (5 bases). The CDR3 extends over 13 amino acids. Germline CDR1 is MDHEN and CDR2 is SYDVKM. V lost 5 bases and J lost 4, with 12 bases in between. The CDR3 region is CASSTQGVYEQYF. In DNA, the CDR3 is TGTGCCAGCAGTACTCAGGGTGTGTACGAGCAGTACTTC.

This clonotype was recorded at least ten times. The chain joins TRBV6-5 to TRBJ2-5; 7 bases fit TRBD1. Per germline, CDR1 MNHEY and CDR2 SVGAGI. The junction had 0 bases not matched to a gene; V was cut back by 5 bases and J by 3 bases. CDR3 length equals 12 residues. The CDR3 bases are TGTGCCAGCAGTCAGGGGGAAGAGACCCAGTACTTC. It codes for CASSQGEETQYF.

This clonotype has more than one count but fewer than ten. The rearrangement joins TRBV20-1 to TRBJ2-2, with D perhaps matching TRBD2 (5 bases). In germline, CDR1 is DFQATT, CDR2 SNEGSKA (reference sequence). The CDR3 extends over 14 amino acids. Between the trimmed V and J ends, which lost 1 base and 1 base, there was a span of 7 bases. CDR3 protein: CSARVGGNTGELFF. CDR3 nucleotides: TGCAGTGCTAGAGTCGGAGGGAACACCGGGGAGCTGTTTTTT.

This chain uses TRBV30 with TRBJ2-7; the match to TRBD1 covers 8 bases. This CDR3 contains 13 residues. The germline V gene has CDR1 GTSNPN and CDR2 SVGIG (reference sequence). The junction had 7 bases not matched to a gene; V was cut back by 3 bases and J by 6 bases. In nucleotides, the CDR3 is TGTGCCTGGAGCAGGGCAGGGGGCGTCGAGCAGTACTTC. Its translation: CAWSRAGGVEQYF.

This clonotype was observed a few times. The chain recombines TRBV11-1 with TRBJ2-7; D is possibly TRBD1 (6 bases). Germline lookup yields CDR1 SGHAT and CDR2 FQDESV (reference sequence). Trimming stripped 1 base from V and 2 bases from J, with 9 bases between. The CDR3 has 14 amino acids. CDR3 in DNA: TGTGCCAGCAGCTTAGGCAGGGGAGCCTACGAGCAGTACTTC. Protein product: CASSLGRGAYEQYF. The full variable domain, completed using reference TRBV11-1 and TRBJ2-7, is EAEVAQSPRYKITEKSQAVAFWCDPISGHATLYWYRQILGQGPELLVQFQDESVVDDSQLPKDRFSAERLKGVDSTLKIQPAELGDSAMYLCASSLGRGAYEQYFGPGTRLTVT.

The rearrangement joins TRBV6-1 to TRBJ1-2, with 10 bases aligning to TRBD1. Germline CDR1 is MNHNS and CDR2 is SASEGT. The CDR3 runs 15 residues. The ends lost 6 bases at V and 4 bases at J; junction bases unmatched: 8. The chain's CDR3 is CASSRDRGALYGYTF. As DNA, the CDR3 is TGTGCCAGCAGCAGGGACAGGGGTGCCCTCTATGGCTACACCTTC.

This clonotype has a handful of counts. The chain has TRBV7-8 and TRBJ2-3, with no clear D. Germline V gene sequence: CDR1 SGHVS, CDR2 FQNEAQ. V gave up 6 bases and J gave up 11 bases, with 12 bases separating them. The CDR3 consists of 11 residues. CDR3 DNA: TGTGCCAGCAGGAGTTTGGATGTGCAGTATTTT. It codes for CASRSLDVQYF.

The gene calls are TRBV5-1 and TRBJ2-1, with D possibly matching TRBD2 (6 bases). The length of the CDR3 is 12 residues. The V end lost 3 bases, the J end lost 7 bases, and 8 bases lay between the germline ends. CDR1 is SGHRS, CDR2 YFSETQ, per germline. The CDR3, as DNA: TGCGCCAGCAGCTCTAGCGTGAATGAGCAGTTCTTC. It translates to CASSSSVNEQFF.

This clonotype was seen many times. V usage is TRBV7-9 and J usage is TRBJ1-2; D uncertain. Trimming shortened V by 2 bases and J by 6 bases, and 13 bases separated the two germline ends. Germline CDR1 is SEHNR and CDR2 is FQNEAQ (reference sequence). This CDR3 spans 14 amino acids. The CDR3 coding sequence is TGTGCCAGCAGCTTATCCGTCGTAGTTAATGGCTACACCTTC. Protein sequence: CASSLSVVVNGYTF.

The V and J genes are TRBV28 and TRBJ1-2, with a weak D call TRBD1 (5 bases). The germline CDR1 and CDR2 sequences are MDHEN and SYDVKM. The CDR3 is 14 amino acids. The ends were cut back, 1 base at V and 7 bases at J, with 13 bases in the middle. The CDR3 here is CASSLSPGEAGYTF. CDR3 nucleotides: TGTGCCAGCAGTTTATCCCCGGGGGAGGCTGGCTACACCTTC.

The gene calls are TRBV7-2 and TRBJ1-1; TRBD1 aligns across 7 bases. Germline V lookup: CDR1 SGHTA, CDR2 FQGNSA. Trimming at V came to 5 bases and at J to 1 base, leaving 7 bases not matched to a gene. The CDR3 totals 15 residues. CDR3 region: CASSPAGTENTEAFF. The CDR3 DNA reads as TGTGCCAGCAGCCCGGCCGGGACAGAGAACACTGAAGCTTTCTTT.

This clonotype was detected ten times or more. The chain links TRBV30 to TRBJ1-2; 8 bases agree with TRBD1. With 2 bases clipped from V and 8 bases from J, the junction kept 7 bases outside the gene matches. The CDR3 contains 13 residues. Looked up from germline, CDR1 is GTSNPN and CDR2 is SVGIG (reference sequence). The CDR3 loop is CAWSKQGEGGYTF. The DNA of the CDR3 is TGTGCCTGGAGTAAACAGGGGGAAGGAGGCTACACCTTC.

In its sample, this clonotype was seen many times. In nucleotides, the CDR3 is TGTGCCGGGGGGAGCGACACTGAAGCTTTCTTT. It specifies CAGGSDTEAFF. The chain links TRBV7-9 to TRBJ1-1; the D gene is possibly TRBD1 (5 bases). Germline CDR1 SEHNR, CDR2 FQNEAQ (reference sequence). V was clipped by 11 bases and J by 3 bases, with 10 bases between them. CDR3 length equals 11 residues.

The V gene is TRBV11-2, the J gene TRBJ1-2; no clear D. With 0 bases removed from V and 6 bases from J, the gap between germline ends came to 8 bases. Germline assignment: CDR1 SGHAT and CDR2 FQNNGV. The CDR3 is made up of 13 amino acids. Here the CDR3 DNA reads TGTGCCAGCAGCTTAGATGGAGCCAATGGCTACACCTTC. Translation: CASSLDGANGYTF. The full variable domain, its missing parts supplied by reference TRBV11-2 and TRBJ1-2, is EAGVAQSPRYKIIEKRQSVAFWCNPISGHATLYWYQQILGQGPKLLIQFQNNGVVDDSQLPKDRFSAERLKGVDSTLKIQPAKLEDSAVYLCASSLDGANGYTFGSGTRLTVV.

The chain combines TRBV12-3 or TRBV12-4 with TRBJ2-2, with 10 bases identical to TRBD2. The J segment lost 4 bases and the V segment lost 3 bases, leaving 5 bases of the junction unmatched. The CDR3 loop spans 16 amino acids. CDR3 nucleotides: TGTGCCAGCAGTTTGCTAGCGGGAGTTGGCACCGGGGAGCTGTTTTTT. The encoded protein is CASSLLAGVGTGELFF.

The table lists this clonotype with a few counts. This chain joins TRBV7-3 and TRBJ2-3; D is unresolved. This CDR3 comprises 13 residues. CDR1 is SGHTA and CDR2 is FQGTGA in the germline V gene. V dropped 1 base and J dropped 2 bases, with 4 bases sitting between them. The CDR3 nucleotides read TGTGCCAGCAGCTTAATGTTCACAGATACGCAGTATTTT. It yields the protein CASSLMFTDTQYF.